These 28 T cell receptor beta chains came from one sample sequenced in a study of regulatory T cells in long-lasting Graves disease (dated by TCRdb to about 2021). What this sample's time point label stands for: newly diagnosed GD, antithyroid drugs for less than 3 months. RNA was extracted from PBMCs in TRIzol for both TCR sequencing and RNA sequencing. The library was made by multiplex PCR. The sequencing machine was an Illumina HiSeq 4000. TCR beta libraries were built with iRepertoire HTBI primers and Arm-PCR amplification of CDR3 regions. TCRdb cleaned the public reads at Q25 with fastp, built clones with MiXCR and kept in-frame beta chains. Entries are consolidated by CDR3 protein sequence, retaining the most common genes and DNA. The sample profile shows over 500,000 distinct CDR3 sequences; 15% to 20% of them were found once. 12% of the sample goes to the ten largest clones. The same data also contributed to another study, on T cells in Graves' hyperthyroidism and ophthalmopathy.

This material consisted of peripheral blood mononuclear cells (PBMCs), taken at new diagnosis, from a patient treated with antithyroid drugs. Every receptor here comes from a man aged 18 to 29 with Graves disease. Donor details come from another sample of the same person, matched by shared clones.

The chain uses TRBV10-2 and TRBJ1-1, with D unresolved. Germline V gene lookup returns CDR1 WSHSY and CDR2 SAAADI. CDR3 length: 13 amino acids. V was clipped by 10 bases and J by 5 bases, with 17 bases between them. CDR3 in amino acids: CATRPPVRTEAFF. In DNA form, the CDR3 reads TGCGCCACCCGGCCTCCTGTTCGGACTGAAGCTTTCTTT.

This clonotype was counted a few times. The V gene is TRBV30, the J gene TRBJ1-4, with 7 bases matching TRBD1. Losses at the gene ends were 0 bases for V and 10 bases for J; bases not matched to a gene: 11. The CDR3 has 15 residues. CDR1 and CDR2 (germline): GTSNPN, SVGIG (reference sequence). The CDR3 loop is CAWSVQGGMYGKLFF. The CDR3 DNA reads TGTGCCTGGAGTGTCCAGGGGGGTATGTACGGAAAACTGTTTTTT.

The chain couples TRBV2 to TRBJ2-1; 9 bases map to TRBD1. Germline trimming cut 3 bases from V and 3 bases from J; bases unmatched to any gene: 0. The CDR3 is made up of 14 amino acids. CDR1 is SNHLY and CDR2 is FYNNEI in the germline V gene. In DNA form, the CDR3 reads TGTGCCAGCAGTGAGGACAGGGGCTACAATGAGCAGTTCTTC. Amino acid sequence: CASSEDRGYNEQFF.

This clonotype was counted at least ten times. V gene TRBV7-2 combines with J gene TRBJ2-7; TRBD2 matches at 10 bases. The CDR3 extends over 15 amino acids. Germline V lookup: CDR1 SGHTA, CDR2 FQGNSA. Trimming at V came to 3 bases and at J to 6 bases, leaving 8 bases not matched to a gene. As DNA, the CDR3 is TGTGCCAGCAGCTTCGTAGCTAGCGGGAGCCGCGAGCAGTACTTC. This sequence encodes CASSFVASGSREQYF.

This clonotype was found many times. The chain employs TRBV18 and TRBJ2-6; D is possibly TRBD1 (5 bases). Germline CDR1 is KGHSH and CDR2 is LQKENI. The V end lost 5 bases, the J end lost 4 bases, and 9 bases lay between the germline ends. This CDR3 spans 14 amino acids. The CDR3 loop reads CASSSGNGANVLTF. The CDR3 bases are TGTGCCAGCTCATCAGGGAACGGGGCCAACGTCCTGACTTTC.

The sample holds a few counts of this clonotype. The genes are TRBV2 and TRBJ2-1; a possible D gene is TRBD1 (6 bases). The germline V and J ends were trimmed by 6 bases and 5 bases, with 17 bases remaining between them. Looked up from germline, CDR1 is SNHLY and CDR2 is FYNNEI. CDR3 length: 15 residues. The CDR3 nucleotides read TGTGCCAGCAGAGGCCTCCGGGACACCAACAATGAGCAGTTCTTC. Translated, it gives CASRGLRDTNNEQFF.

The sample holds many counts of this clonotype. The chain is built from TRBV7-2 and TRBJ2-5, with 8 positions matching TRBD2. Looked up from germline, CDR1 is SGHTA and CDR2 is FQGNSA. CDR3 length: 15 amino acids. V lost 5 bases and J lost 5; bases outside the gene matches: 10. This CDR3 is CASSPGGSGGETQYF. CDR3 DNA: TGTGCCAGCAGCCCCGGGGGATCGGGGGGGGAGACCCAGTACTTC.

This clonotype showed up many times. The chain combines TRBV28 with TRBJ2-2; TRBD2 is a possible D gene (5 bases). CDR1 MDHEN and CDR2 SYDVKM come from the germline V gene. Trimming stripped 8 bases from V and 3 bases from J, with 13 bases between. The CDR3 is 14 residues long. The CDR3 region is CASAPGDHTGELFF. The CDR3 DNA sequence: TGTGCCAGCGCCCCCGGGGATCACACCGGGGAGCTGTTTTTT.

This clonotype was recorded many times. The V call is TRBV7-8, the J call TRBJ1-1, with no clear D. Germline assignment: CDR1 SGHVS and CDR2 FQNEAQ. This CDR3 has 13 amino acids. Trimming removed 1 base from V and 4 bases from J, with 7 bases in between. The CDR3 protein is CASSLVFGTEAFF. Written as DNA, the CDR3 is TGTGCCAGCAGCTTAGTGTTTGGCACTGAAGCTTTCTTT.

Turning to this clonotype: A read error may be the cause here, since a much bigger clone is one base away. The V and J genes are TRBV12-3 or TRBV12-4 and TRBJ2-7; D not resolved. This CDR3 spans 14 amino acids. CDR3 residues: CTSSSLGLFDEQYF. The CDR3 nucleotides read TGTACCAGCAGTTCTTTAGGGCTCTTCGACGAGCAGTACTTC.

The rearrangement uses TRBV20-1 and TRBJ2-7; 9 positions match TRBD2. J was trimmed by 4 bases and V by 1 base; bases with no gene match: 5. This CDR3 has 14 residues. Germline CDR1 reads DFQATT; CDR2 reads SNEGSKA (reference sequence). CDR3 sequence: CSARASGILYEQYF. CDR3 coding DNA: TGCAGTGCTAGAGCTAGCGGGATTTTATACGAGCAGTACTTC.

This clonotype was detected a few times. An end of the junction differs from the germline gene, which may be a read error. The chain employs TRBV5-1 and TRBJ1-1; D is undetermined. The CDR3 has 14 residues. The germline V gene has CDR1 SGHRS and CDR2 YFSETQ. The CDR3 reads CASSLRPLNTEAFF. The DNA of the CDR3 is TGCGCCAGCAGCTTGAGACCGCTCAACACTGAGGCTTTCTTT.

J is TRBJ1-2 and V is TRBV7-8; D perhaps matches TRBD1 (5 bases). Germline V gene lookup returns CDR1 SGHVS and CDR2 FQNEAQ. V was clipped by 3 bases and J by 8 bases, with 13 bases between them. This CDR3 region has 13 residues. CDR3 DNA sequence: TGTGCCAGCAGCTTTAATACTTGGGACGGCTACACCTTC. Protein: CASSFNTWDGYTF.

Note on this clonotype: One end of the junction varies from germline; a read error may be responsible. This chain joins TRBV7-3 and TRBJ2-1; weak D call: TRBD2 (5 bases). The CDR3 is 12 amino acids. Germline CDR1 and CDR2: SGHTA and FQGTGA. CDR3 nucleotides: TGTGCCAGCAGCTTAATTGGACGGGATAGGGTCTTC. Its protein product is CASSLIGRDRVF.

This clonotype was seen ten or more times. The V gene is TRBV20-1, the J gene TRBJ2-5, with 9 bases that match TRBD2. The CDR3 loop spans 13 amino acids. Germline V gives CDR1 DFQATT, CDR2 SNEGSKA (reference sequence). Losses at the gene ends were 3 bases for V and 4 bases for J; bases not matched to a gene: 3. The CDR3 here is CSASVLAGETQYF. As DNA, the CDR3 is TGCAGTGCTAGTGTACTAGCGGGAGAGACCCAGTACTTC.

This clonotype was detected ten times or more. The CDR3, as DNA: TGTGCCAGCAGTGTCCCCGGGACAGGGGGCACTTATAGCTCCTACAATGAGCAGTTCTTC. It yields the protein CASSVPGTGGTYSSYNEQFF. The rearrangement uses TRBV12-3 or TRBV12-4 and TRBJ2-1, with TRBD1 identical over 12 bases. The CDR3 spans 20 residues. The junction had 14 bases not matched to a gene; V was cut back by 5 bases and J by 0 bases.

This clonotype was counted at least ten times. CDR3 DNA: TGCAGTCCACCGGGACCTACGGGCGAGCAGTACTTC. Protein sequence: CSPPGPTGEQYF. The chain couples TRBV20-1 to TRBJ2-7, with D perhaps TRBD1 or TRBD2 (5 bases each). Germline V lookup: CDR1 DFQATT, CDR2 SNEGSKA (reference sequence). This CDR3 spans 12 amino acids. The V and J ends lost 8 bases and 6 bases respectively, with 17 bases between them.

This clonotype was detected ten times or more. The chain carries TRBV6-2 or TRBV6-3 and TRBJ2-6; perhaps TRBD1 as D (5 bases). V lost 6 bases and J 0 bases, leaving 9 bases between the germline ends. The CDR3 consists of 15 residues. Per the germline V gene, CDR1 is MNHEY and CDR2 is SVGEGT. CDR3 bases: TGTGCCAGCAGCTTAGGGGTCTCTGGGGCCAACGTCCTGACTTTC. Encoded protein: CASSLGVSGANVLTF.

This clonotype was detected a few times. V gene TRBV20-1 combines with J gene TRBJ1-5, with D unresolved. Germline CDR1 reads DFQATT; CDR2 reads SNEGSKA (reference sequence). The CDR3 has 11 amino acids. V was cut by 6 bases and J by 8 bases, with 11 bases left in between. The CDR3 loop is CSAGSLKPQHF. DNA of the CDR3: TGCAGTGCGGGTTCCCTCAAGCCCCAGCATTTT.

In this sample, this clonotype turned up many times. The J gene is TRBJ2-3, the V gene TRBV5-8; TRBD2 matches 12 bases. Germline V gene data show CDR1 as SGHTS and CDR2 as YDEGEE. V trimming: 3 bases; J trimming: 3 bases; junction bases outside the gene matches: 5. This CDR3 has 16 residues. The CDR3 protein is CASSYRLAGVTDTQYF. DNA of the CDR3: TGTGCCAGCAGCTACAGACTAGCGGGAGTAACAGATACGCAGTATTTT. Combining the CDR3 with reference TRBV5-8 and TRBJ2-3 gives the whole variable domain EAGVTQSPTHLIKTRGQQATLRCSPISGHTSVYWYQQALGLGLQFLLWYDEGEERNRGNFPPRFSGRQFPNYSSELNVNALELEDSALYLCASSYRLAGVTDTQYFGPGTRLTVL.

This clonotype was seen many times. The chain links TRBV6-1 to TRBJ1-2; 7 bases match TRBD1. This CDR3 spans 13 amino acids. V shed 4 bases and J 6 bases; nucleotides not matched to a gene: 5. CDR1 and CDR2 from the germline V gene are MNHNS and SASEGT. The CDR3 DNA sequence: TGTGCCAGCAGTGCGGGACAGCGCGATGGCTACACCTTC. As protein: CASSAGQRDGYTF.

This clonotype was found many times. The chain employs TRBV12-3 or TRBV12-4 and TRBJ1-2; tentative D call: TRBD1 (6 bases). This CDR3 is 13 amino acids long. Trimming removed 6 bases from V and 2 bases from J, with 10 bases in between. CDR3 DNA: TGTGCCAGCAGCCGCGGACAGAACTATGGCTACACCTTC. It encodes CASSRGQNYGYTF.

This clonotype was seen more than once but under ten times. The chain links TRBV6-1 to TRBJ1-6, with unresolved D. Trimming took 4 bases from V and 0 from J, leaving 13 bases between them. Germline assignment: CDR1 MNHNS and CDR2 SASEGT. CDR3 size: 17 residues. The CDR3 sequence is CASSGPYEGSYNSPLHF. For the CDR3, the DNA is TGTGCCAGCAGTGGGCCCTACGAAGGCTCCTATAATTCACCCCTCCACTTT.

This clonotype was seen a handful of times. The chain recombines TRBV19 with TRBJ1-2; D remains ambiguous. CDR3 size: 12 residues. V dropped 3 bases and J dropped 8 bases, with 10 bases sitting between them. Germline values: CDR1 LNHDA, CDR2 SQIVND (reference sequence). CDR3 amino acids: CASSMVGSGYTF. CDR3 bases: TGTGCCAGTAGTATGGTAGGTTCCGGCTACACCTTC. The full variable domain, rest sourced from reference TRBV19 and TRBJ1-2, is DGGITQSPKYLFRKEGQNVTLSCEQNLNHDAMYWYRQDPGQGLRLIYYSQIVNDFQKGDIAEGYSVSREKKESFPLTVTSAQKNPTAFYLCASSMVGSGYTFGSGTRLTVV.

This clonotype was observed a few times. The rearrangement uses TRBV4-1 and TRBJ1-5; D is uncertain. There are 15 residues in the CDR3. Germline lookup yields CDR1 MGHRA and CDR2 YSYEKL. Trimming removed 5 bases at V and 3 bases at J, with 14 bases between. CDR3 amino acids: CASSYRERANQPQHF. In DNA form, the CDR3 reads TGCGCCAGCAGCTATCGTGAAAGGGCCAATCAGCCCCAGCATTTT.

This clonotype showed up just once. V and J are TRBV6-1 and TRBJ1-1; a possible D gene is TRBD1 (6 bases). Germline assignment: CDR1 MNHNS and CDR2 SASEGT. The CDR3 has 15 amino acids. The V gene lost 10 bases and the J gene lost 1 base, with 19 bases spanning the gap. The CDR3, as DNA: TGTGCCACCAAACAAAGGGGGACGCAGAACACTGAAGCTTTCTTT. Protein: CATKQRGTQNTEAFF.

This clonotype has a count of ten or more. V gene TRBV2 combines with J gene TRBJ2-7; the match to TRBD2 covers 10 bases. The CDR3 extends over 14 amino acids. In germline, CDR1 is SNHLY, CDR2 FYNNEI. The trim removed 9 bases at V and 2 bases at J, leaving 7 bases unmatched. CDR3 bases: TGTGCCAGAGGTGCAAGCGGGAGGGCCTACGAGCAGTACTTC. This sequence encodes CARGASGRAYEQYF.

This clonotype was found a few times. V usage is TRBV2 and J usage is TRBJ2-7; D gene ambiguous. In germline, CDR1 is SNHLY, CDR2 FYNNEI. Trimming removed 7 bases from V and 5 bases from J, with 21 bases in between. The CDR3 runs 15 residues. The DNA of the CDR3 is TGTGCCAGCACCAAGGATGTGGTGGCGGACCACGAGCAGTACTTC. It yields the protein CASTKDVVADHEQYF.